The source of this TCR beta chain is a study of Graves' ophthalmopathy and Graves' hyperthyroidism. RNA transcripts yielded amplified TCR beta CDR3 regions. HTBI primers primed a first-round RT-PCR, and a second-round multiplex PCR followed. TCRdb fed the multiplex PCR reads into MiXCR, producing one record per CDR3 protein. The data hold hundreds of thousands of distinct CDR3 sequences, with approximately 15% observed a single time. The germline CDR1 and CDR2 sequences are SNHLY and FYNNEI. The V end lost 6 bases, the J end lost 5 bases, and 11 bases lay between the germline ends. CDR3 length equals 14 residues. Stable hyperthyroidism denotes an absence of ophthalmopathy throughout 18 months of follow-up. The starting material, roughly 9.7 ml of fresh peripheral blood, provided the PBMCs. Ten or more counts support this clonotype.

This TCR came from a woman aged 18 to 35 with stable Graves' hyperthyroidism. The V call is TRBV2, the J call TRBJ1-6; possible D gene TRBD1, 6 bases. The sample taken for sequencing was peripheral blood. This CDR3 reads CASRGGSDNSPLHF. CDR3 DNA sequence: TGTGCCAGCAGAGGGGGGAGCGATAATTCACCCCTCCACTTT.